This is a list of T cell receptor beta chains from one sample in a study of T cell responses to AZD1222 COVID-19 vaccine. Generated by immunoSEQ multiplex PCR, the TCRdb table keeps only in-frame clones and is missing some. The table lists about 82,000 clones, around nine tenths of them singletons. The specimen was peripheral blood, collected on day 0 of AZD1222 vaccination. Receptors originate from an adult in good health. The CDR3 runs from the conserved cysteine through the conserved F or W. The D gene is left open where the match is weak. Some rows have no size entry. The others give once, few or many, or a class for an expanded clone.

abundance: -
v_gene: TRBV6-5
j_gene: TRBJ1-3
d_gene: -
CDR3nt: TGTGCCAGCAGGGGATCGGGCGGAGGAAACACCATATATTTT
CDR3aa: CASRGSGGGNTIYF

abundance: -
v_gene: TRBV3-1/TRBV3-2
j_gene: TRBJ1-6
d_gene: -
CDR3nt: TGTGCCAGCAGCCAAGATCCTGGGCAGCGTAATTCACCCCTCCACTTT
CDR3aa: CASSQDPGQRNSPLHF

abundance: -
v_gene: TRBV7-8
j_gene: TRBJ1-2
d_gene: -
CDR3nt: TGTGCCAGCAGCTCTCGGGCCTTGATCTATGGCTACACCTTC
CDR3aa: CASSSRALIYGYTF

abundance: -
v_gene: TRBV19
j_gene: TRBJ1-3
d_gene: TRBD1
CDR3nt: TGTGCCAGTAGTGCCCGGGACAGGGGGCCTTCTGGAAACACCATATATTTT
CDR3aa: CASSARDRGPSGNTIYF

abundance: -
v_gene: TRBV28
j_gene: TRBJ2-1
d_gene: -
CDR3nt: TGTGCCAGCAGTTTAGTGGGTTACAATGAGCAGTTCTTC
CDR3aa: CASSLVGYNEQFF

abundance: few
v_gene: TRBV24-1
j_gene: TRBJ2-3
d_gene: -
CDR3nt: TGTGCCACCAGAGGGACCGCTAGCACAGATACGCAGTATTTT
CDR3aa: CATRGTASTDTQYF

abundance: -
v_gene: TRBV19
j_gene: TRBJ1-5
d_gene: -
CDR3nt: TGTGCCAGTAGTATTGTAATCGGACCGAATCAGCCCCAGCATTTT
CDR3aa: CASSIVIGPNQPQHF

abundance: -
v_gene: TRBV28
j_gene: TRBJ1-5
d_gene: -
CDR3nt: TGTGCCAGCAGTTTCCGGGGTGGCAATCAGCCCCAGCATTTT
CDR3aa: CASSFRGGNQPQHF

abundance: -
v_gene: TRBV28
j_gene: TRBJ1-6
d_gene: -
CDR3nt: TGTGCCAGCACCGGGACACCTAATTCACCCCTCCACTTT
CDR3aa: CASTGTPNSPLHF

abundance: -
v_gene: TRBV10-2
j_gene: TRBJ1-1
d_gene: -
CDR3nt: TGCGCCAGCAGTGAGGGAAGGGGCATGAACACTGAAGCTTTCTTT
CDR3aa: CASSEGRGMNTEAFF

abundance: few
v_gene: TRBV10-2
j_gene: TRBJ1-2
d_gene: -
CDR3nt: TGCGCCAGCAGTGACCAAAGGCAGGGCTACACCTTC
CDR3aa: CASSDQRQGYTF

abundance: -
v_gene: TRBV3-1/TRBV3-2
j_gene: TRBJ2-7
d_gene: TRBD1
CDR3nt: TGTGCCAGCAGCCGATTCGGGACAGGAGTGAATCGGGAGCAGTACTTC
CDR3aa: CASSRFGTGVNREQYF

abundance: -
v_gene: TRBV14
j_gene: TRBJ1-2
d_gene: -
CDR3nt: TGTGCCAGCAGCCAAGAATGGAGCTATGGCTACACCTTC
CDR3aa: CASSQEWSYGYTF

abundance: once
v_gene: TRBV12-3/TRBV12-4
j_gene: TRBJ2-3
d_gene: -
CDR3nt: TGTGCCAGCAGTCCCCTTAGAGCAGATACGCAGTATTTT
CDR3aa: CASSPLRADTQYF

abundance: once
v_gene: TRBV11-3
j_gene: TRBJ2-7
d_gene: -
CDR3nt: TGTGCCAGCAGCCCAGGGACGGATTCCTACGAGCAGTACTTC
CDR3aa: CASSPGTDSYEQYF

abundance: -
v_gene: TRBV7-2
j_gene: TRBJ2-7
d_gene: TRBD1
CDR3nt: TGTGCCAGCAGGTGGTCGACAGGGTCCTCCTACGAGCAGTACTTC
CDR3aa: CASRWSTGSSYEQYF

abundance: once
v_gene: TRBV7-3
j_gene: TRBJ1-3
d_gene: -
CDR3nt: TGTGCCAGCAGCTTAGGGACTGGAAACACCATATATTTT
CDR3aa: CASSLGTGNTIYF

abundance: -
v_gene: TRBV24-1
j_gene: TRBJ2-2
d_gene: TRBD1
CDR3nt: TGTGCCACCAGTGACAGCGCCACAGGGGGGATCCGCACCGGGGAGCTGTTTTTT
CDR3aa: CATSDSATGGIRTGELFF

abundance: -
v_gene: TRBV5-1
j_gene: TRBJ2-5
d_gene: -
CDR3nt: TGCGCCAGCAGCCAAACATTCCGGGACGCCTACCAAGAGACCCAGTACTTC
CDR3aa: CASSQTFRDAYQETQYF

abundance: -
v_gene: TRBV6-2/TRBV6-3
j_gene: TRBJ2-7
d_gene: TRBD1
CDR3nt: TGTGCCAGCAGCAGCCGGGACAGGGTAAACCCCAACCTCTACGAGCAGTACTTC
CDR3aa: CASSSRDRVNPNLYEQYF

abundance: -
v_gene: TRBV7-9
j_gene: TRBJ1-2
d_gene: TRBD1
CDR3nt: TGTGCCAGCAGCCCGTGGACCGGGACAGGGGCGATCTATGGCTACACCTTC
CDR3aa: CASSPWTGTGAIYGYTF

abundance: -
v_gene: TRBV9
j_gene: TRBJ2-3
d_gene: -
CDR3nt: TGTGCCAGCAGCGTTTCTGGGACCACAGATACGCAGTATTTT
CDR3aa: CASSVSGTTDTQYF

abundance: -
v_gene: TRBV3-1/TRBV3-2
j_gene: TRBJ2-1
d_gene: TRBD2
CDR3nt: TGTGCCAGCAGCCAAGTAGCGGGGGGGCCGATGAATGAGCAGTTCTTC
CDR3aa: CASSQVAGGPMNEQFF

abundance: -
v_gene: TRBV7-8
j_gene: TRBJ2-3
d_gene: -
CDR3nt: TGTGCCAGCAGTCGCTGGCGAGCCCAAAGCACAGATACGCAGTATTTT
CDR3aa: CASSRWRAQSTDTQYF

abundance: -
v_gene: TRBV25-1
j_gene: TRBJ1-2
d_gene: -
CDR3nt: TGTGCCAGCAGTGAGATTGAAGTTAACTATGGCTACACCTTC
CDR3aa: CASSEIEVNYGYTF

abundance: -
v_gene: TRBV28
j_gene: TRBJ1-5
d_gene: -
CDR3nt: TGTGCCAGCACCGGAGGACAGTCAAGTTTAAACAATCAGCCCCAGCATTTT
CDR3aa: CASTGGQSSLNNQPQHF

abundance: many
v_gene: TRBV15
j_gene: TRBJ1-6
d_gene: -
CDR3nt: TGTGCCACCAGCAGAGACCTGAGCGGACCCCTCCACTTT
CDR3aa: CATSRDLSGPLHF

abundance: -
v_gene: TRBV11-3
j_gene: TRBJ2-2
d_gene: -
CDR3nt: TGTGCCAGCAGCTTATACGGATTCGCGAACACCGGGGAGCTGTTTTTT
CDR3aa: CASSLYGFANTGELFF

abundance: -
v_gene: TRBV6-6
j_gene: TRBJ1-5
d_gene: -
CDR3nt: TGTGCCAGCAGTTACAGAGAGGATCAGCCCCAGCATTTT
CDR3aa: CASSYREDQPQHF

abundance: -
v_gene: TRBV9
j_gene: TRBJ2-3
d_gene: TRBD1
CDR3nt: TGTGCCAGCAGCGCGACAGGGTGGACAGATACGCAGTATTTT
CDR3aa: CASSATGWTDTQYF

abundance: -
v_gene: TRBV6-5
j_gene: TRBJ1-2
d_gene: TRBD1
CDR3nt: TGTGCCAGCACCCCCCGACAGGGGATAAACTATGGCTACACCTTC
CDR3aa: CASTPRQGINYGYTF

abundance: once
v_gene: TRBV5-1
j_gene: TRBJ2-3
d_gene: TRBD1
CDR3nt: TGCGCCAGCAGCCCCGGACAGGCCGAGGGAGCTACGCAGTATTTT
CDR3aa: CASSPGQAEGATQYF

abundance: -
v_gene: TRBV6-5
j_gene: TRBJ2-1
d_gene: -
CDR3nt: TGTGCCAGCAGTTACGGGACCCCAGGGTACAATGAGCAGTTCTTC
CDR3aa: CASSYGTPGYNEQFF

abundance: -
v_gene: TRBV9
j_gene: TRBJ2-1
d_gene: -
CDR3nt: TGTGCCAGCAGCGAACTAGGATCTTACTACAATGAGCAGTTCTTC
CDR3aa: CASSELGSYYNEQFF

abundance: -
v_gene: TRBV6-1
j_gene: TRBJ2-4
d_gene: TRBD1
CDR3nt: TGTGCCAGCAGTGAGCTACAGGGGAGTAGCACCAAAAACATTCAGTACTTC
CDR3aa: CASSELQGSSTKNIQYF

abundance: -
v_gene: TRBV7-9
j_gene: TRBJ1-5
d_gene: -
CDR3nt: TGTGCCAGCAGCTTAGGGGCAGGGGATCAGCCCCAGCATTTT
CDR3aa: CASSLGAGDQPQHF

abundance: once
v_gene: TRBV9
j_gene: TRBJ2-3
d_gene: TRBD2
CDR3nt: TGTGCCAGCACCGTTAGCGGGGCCCCAGATACGCAGTATTTT
CDR3aa: CASTVSGAPDTQYF

abundance: -
v_gene: TRBV29-1
j_gene: TRBJ1-1
d_gene: TRBD1
CDR3nt: TGCAGCGGTACTACAGGGGGCGGAAACACTGAAGCTTTCTTT
CDR3aa: CSGTTGGGNTEAFF

abundance: -
v_gene: TRBV4-1
j_gene: TRBJ2-3
d_gene: -
CDR3nt: TGCGCCAGCAGCCGGACTTTTATGGGGCCAGATACGCAGTATTTT
CDR3aa: CASSRTFMGPDTQYF

abundance: -
v_gene: TRBV6-5
j_gene: TRBJ2-1
d_gene: -
CDR3nt: TGTGCCAGCAGGCAGGGGATGGGGACCGCTGAGCAGTTCTTC
CDR3aa: CASRQGMGTAEQFF

abundance: -
v_gene: TRBV7-3
j_gene: TRBJ2-3
d_gene: -
CDR3nt: TGTGCCAGCAGCTTAACGGGCTCCACAGATACGCAGTATTTT
CDR3aa: CASSLTGSTDTQYF

abundance: -
v_gene: TRBV6-5
j_gene: TRBJ1-2
d_gene: TRBD1
CDR3nt: TGTGCCAGCAGTTCCCGCCGGGACAGGGGGCGCGGGGGCTACACCTTC
CDR3aa: CASSSRRDRGRGGYTF

abundance: -
v_gene: TRBV28
j_gene: TRBJ2-5
d_gene: TRBD1
CDR3nt: TGTGCCAGCAGTTTGCTCAGGGGGAGCGAGACCCAGTACTTC
CDR3aa: CASSLLRGSETQYF

abundance: once
v_gene: TRBV5-1
j_gene: TRBJ1-4
d_gene: -
CDR3nt: TGCGCCAGCAAGGGGACGGACGCAACTAATGAAAAACTGTTTTTT
CDR3aa: CASKGTDATNEKLFF

abundance: -
v_gene: TRBV15
j_gene: TRBJ1-1
d_gene: -
CDR3nt: TGTGCCACCAGCAGAGAGCGACGCAGGGAAATTGAAGCTTTCTTT
CDR3aa: CATSRERRREIEAFF

abundance: -
v_gene: TRBV7-9
j_gene: TRBJ1-1
d_gene: TRBD1
CDR3nt: TGTGCCAGCAGCTACAGGGGCGGGGGCACAGCTTTCTTT
CDR3aa: CASSYRGGGTAFF

abundance: -
v_gene: TRBV7-2
j_gene: TRBJ1-2
d_gene: -
CDR3nt: TGTGCCAGCAGCTTAAGCGCCAGCCTCTATGGCTACACCTTC
CDR3aa: CASSLSASLYGYTF

abundance: -
v_gene: TRBV23-1
j_gene: TRBJ1-5
d_gene: -
CDR3nt: TGCGCCAGCAGTCAGGCCCCGGATGACAATCAGCCCCAGCATTTT
CDR3aa: CASSQAPDDNQPQHF

abundance: -
v_gene: TRBV18
j_gene: TRBJ1-6
d_gene: TRBD1
CDR3nt: TGTGCCAGCTCTCCAGGGGGCAAAGCCTATAATTCACCCCTCCACTTT
CDR3aa: CASSPGGKAYNSPLHF

abundance: -
v_gene: TRBV3-1/TRBV3-2
j_gene: TRBJ1-6
d_gene: -
CDR3nt: TGTGCCAGCAGCCAAGGTCCGGGAAAGGGGTCCCTCCACTTT
CDR3aa: CASSQGPGKGSLHF

abundance: -
v_gene: TRBV9
j_gene: TRBJ1-1
d_gene: -
CDR3nt: TGTGCCAGCAGCGGCTCCCCACAGATGAACACTGAAGCTTTCTTT
CDR3aa: CASSGSPQMNTEAFF

abundance: -
v_gene: TRBV12-3/TRBV12-4
j_gene: TRBJ2-3
d_gene: -
CDR3nt: TGTGCCAGCAGTTTAGGGGACTATACGCAGTATTTT
CDR3aa: CASSLGDYTQYF

abundance: -
v_gene: TRBV13
j_gene: TRBJ1-1
d_gene: -
CDR3nt: TGTGCCAGCAGCTTCGGAGGGTTGACTGAAGCTTTCTTT
CDR3aa: CASSFGGLTEAFF

abundance: -
v_gene: TRBV28
j_gene: TRBJ1-2
d_gene: -
CDR3nt: TGTGCCAGCAGTACTCCCGGGGGGCGAGGGTTAGGCTACACCTTC
CDR3aa: CASSTPGGRGLGYTF

abundance: -
v_gene: TRBV24-1
j_gene: TRBJ1-5
d_gene: -
CDR3nt: TGTGCCACCAGTGACCCCCGACAGAGCTCTAGCAATCAGCCCCAGCATTTT
CDR3aa: CATSDPRQSSSNQPQHF

abundance: -
v_gene: TRBV10-3
j_gene: TRBJ1-3
d_gene: -
CDR3nt: TGTGCCATCAGTGAGGGGGCGATAACCACCTTTTCTGGAAACACCATATATTTT
CDR3aa: CAISEGAITTFSGNTIYF

abundance: -
v_gene: TRBV4-1
j_gene: TRBJ1-1
d_gene: -
CDR3nt: TGCGCCAGCAGCCAAGATATGAGGGGCAACACTGAAGCTTTCTTT
CDR3aa: CASSQDMRGNTEAFF

abundance: -
v_gene: TRBV27
j_gene: TRBJ2-7
d_gene: TRBD1
CDR3nt: TGTGCCAGCAGTAAGACCGGGACAGGGATTGAAGGGGGCCACGAGCAGTACTTC
CDR3aa: CASSKTGTGIEGGHEQYF

abundance: -
v_gene: TRBV5-1
j_gene: TRBJ1-1
d_gene: -
CDR3nt: TGCGCCAGCAGCACGTTACAGGGTTCTGGCACTGAAGCTTTCTTT
CDR3aa: CASSTLQGSGTEAFF

abundance: -
v_gene: TRBV3-1/TRBV3-2
j_gene: TRBJ2-7
d_gene: -
CDR3nt: TGTGCCAGCAGCCAAGGGACAACGGGACCCGGAGAGTACTTC
CDR3aa: CASSQGTTGPGEYF